The 27 T cell receptor beta chains given below trace back to one sample, sequenced in a study of early T cells in non-severe SARS-CoV-2 infection. TCRdb redid the calling of the 5' RACE reads with MiXCR, one entry per CDR3 protein. In the table there are around 86,000 distinct CDR3 sequences, about 14% of which are singletons. Input material: whole blood. The source is an adult who was a healthcare worker with PCR-confirmed SARS-CoV-2 infection or an uninfected control (not recorded which).

CDR3 bases: TGTGCCAGCAGTTACGGATACCAAGAGACCCAGTACTTC. It encodes CASSYGYQETQYF. This sequence joins TRBV12-3 or TRBV12-4 and TRBJ2-5, with no clear D. Between the trimmed V and J ends, which lost 4 bases and 0 bases, there was a span of 6 bases. The CDR3 totals 13 residues.

This clonotype has only a few counts. The chain recombines TRBV18 with TRBJ2-3; 7 nucleotides agree with TRBD1. The J segment lost 4 bases and the V segment lost 3 bases, leaving 7 bases of the junction unmatched. The CDR3 runs 15 residues. CDR1 is KGHSH, CDR2 LQKENI, per germline. DNA for the CDR3: TGTGCCAGCTCACCGACGACAGGGTCCCCAGATACGCAGTATTTT. Translating it yields CASSPTTGSPDTQYF. Combining the CDR3 with reference TRBV18 and TRBJ2-3 gives the whole variable domain NAGVMQNPRHLVRRRGQEARLRCSPMKGHSHVYWYRQLPEEGLKFMVYLQKENIIDESGMPKERFSAEFPKEGPSILRIQQVVRGDSAAYFCASSPTTGSPDTQYFGPGTRLTVL.

The chain uses TRBV20-1 and TRBJ2-3, with D uncertain. Trimming took off 6 bases at V and 5 bases at J, with 9 bases between the two ends. The CDR3 has 11 amino acids. Germline-derived CDR1 and CDR2 are DFQATT and SNEGSKA (reference sequence). The CDR3 bases are TGCAGTGCGAAGCTAGTAGATACGCAGTATTTT. Translating it yields CSAKLVDTQYF.

This clonotype was seen a handful of times. The chain uses TRBV24-1 and TRBJ1-2, with D unresolved. Germline CDR1 KGHDR, CDR2 SFDVKD. This CDR3 is built from 14 residues. With 8 bases removed from V and 0 bases from J, the gap between germline ends came to 12 bases. Written as DNA, the CDR3 is TGTGCCACCATCCGGGGAGAGGCTAACTATGGCTACACCTTC. Its protein is CATIRGEANYGYTF.

At least ten counts were recorded for this clonotype. V gene TRBV7-3 combines with J gene TRBJ2-3, with a weak D call TRBD2 (5 bases). CDR1 and CDR2 (germline): SGHTA, FQGTGA. This CDR3 region has 13 residues. Deletions cut 5 bases from V and 6 bases from J, with 12 bases between. For the CDR3, the DNA is TGTGCCAGCAGCCCGGGAACTGGGGATACGCAGTATTTT. Protein: CASSPGTGDTQYF.

In regard to this clonotype: A read error may explain this, as a much larger clone is one base away. The rearrangement uses TRBV9 and TRBJ1-6; D gene ambiguous. The germline V gene encodes CDR1 SGDLS and CDR2 YYNGEE. This CDR3 contains 17 residues. The CDR3 DNA reads TGTGCCAGCAGCGTACTCAGCCTAAGCTCCTATAATCCACCCCTCCACTTT. As protein: CASSVLSLSSYNPPLHF.

This clonotype was counted many times. The rearrangement joins TRBV6-2 or TRBV6-3 to TRBJ2-7; D gene unclear. The CDR3 is 13 residues long. Germline V CDR1 and CDR2: MNHEY, SVGEGT. Trimming cost V 8 bases and J 6 bases, with 17 bases left between them. The CDR3 here is CASALSGGTEQYV. CDR3 bases: TGTGCCAGCGCGTTATCGGGCGGCACCGAGCAGTACGTC.

This clonotype turned up a few times. This chain links TRBV3-1 with TRBJ2-3; D uncertain. V was clipped by 1 base and J by 2 bases, with 13 bases between them. Per the germline V gene, CDR1 is LGHDT and CDR2 is YNNKEL (reference sequence). The CDR3 extends over 16 amino acids. The CDR3 reads CASSQVVRVATDTQYF. The CDR3 DNA reads TGTGCCAGCAGCCAAGTGGTACGAGTAGCCACAGATACGCAGTATTTT.

The chain carries TRBV2 and TRBJ2-1; 10 bases fit TRBD1. Germline V gene sequence: CDR1 SNHLY, CDR2 FYNNEI. This CDR3 comprises 16 residues. V shed 3 bases, J shed 3 bases, and the junction held 5 bases outside the gene matches. CDR3 residues: CASSDAGTGVYNEQFF. The CDR3 bases are TGTGCCAGCAGTGACGCCGGGACAGGGGTCTACAATGAGCAGTTCTTC.

CDR3 sequence: CSARQRNQPQHF. The CDR3 coding sequence is TGCAGTGCGAGACAGCGTAATCAGCCCCAGCATTTT. The chain has TRBV20-1 and TRBJ1-5, with D maybe TRBD1 (5 bases). Trimming shortened V by 6 bases and J by 4 bases, and 10 bases separated the two germline ends. This CDR3 is built from 12 residues. Germline loops: CDR1 DFQATT, CDR2 SNEGSKA (reference sequence).

The chain couples TRBV2 to TRBJ1-2; 8 bases are a match to TRBD1. Germline V gene lookup returns CDR1 SNHLY and CDR2 FYNNEI. The CDR3 covers 15 residues. With 5 bases clipped from V and 4 bases from J, the junction kept 9 bases outside the gene matches. CDR3 protein: CASSLQGALSYGYTF. The CDR3 DNA reads TGTGCCAGCAGTCTGCAGGGGGCTCTAAGCTATGGCTACACCTTC.

The table lists this clonotype with a few counts. This chain uses TRBV20-1 with TRBJ2-4; TRBD2 is a possible D gene (7 bases). CDR1 DFQATT and CDR2 SNEGSKA come from the germline V gene (reference sequence). CDR3 size: 14 residues. Trimming took off 6 bases at V and 4 bases at J, with 16 bases between the two ends. CDR3 region: CSAPDAGAKNIQYF. For the CDR3, the DNA is TGCAGTGCCCCAGACGCGGGGGCGAAAAACATTCAGTACTTC.

Many counts were recorded for this clonotype. The J gene is TRBJ2-1, the V gene TRBV28; D perhaps matches TRBD1 (6 bases). V dropped 8 bases and J dropped 1 base, with 18 bases sitting between them. The CDR3 is made up of 16 amino acids. CDR1 and CDR2 (germline): MDHEN, SYDVKM. CDR3 amino acids: CASSPSGTRSYNEQFF. The DNA for the CDR3 is TGTGCCAGCTCACCTTCCGGGACAAGGTCCTACAATGAGCAGTTCTTC. Full variable domain (rest looked up from reference TRBV28 and TRBJ2-1): DVKVTQSSRYLVKRTGEKVFLECVQDMDHENMFWYRQDPGLGLRLIYFSYDVKMKEKGDIPEGYSVSREKKERFSLILESASTNQTSMYLCASSPSGTRSYNEQFFGPGTRLTVL.

This clonotype has a handful of counts. The chain recombines TRBV14 with TRBJ2-3, with D perhaps TRBD1 (6 bases). Trimming removed 0 bases from V and 6 bases from J, with 13 bases in between. The CDR3 spans 15 residues. Germline V gene sequence: CDR1 SGHDN, CDR2 FVKESK. The CDR3 DNA reads as TGTGCCAGCAGCCAAGACTGGGGGCCCGCCGATACGCAGTATTTT. It yields the protein CASSQDWGPADTQYF. Full variable domain (rest looked up from reference TRBV14 and TRBJ2-3): EAGVTQFPSHSVIEKGQTVTLRCDPISGHDNLYWYRRVMGKEIKFLLHFVKESKQDESGMPNNRFLAERTGGTYSTLKVQPAELEDSGVYFCASSQDWGPADTQYFGPGTRLTVL.

This clonotype was counted between two and nine times. This rearrangement joins TRBV2 to TRBJ1-2; weak D call: TRBD1 (6 bases). Germline V gene sequence: CDR1 SNHLY, CDR2 FYNNEI. The CDR3 length is 16 residues. The V gene lost 2 bases and the J gene lost 6 bases, with 19 bases spanning the gap. CDR3: CASSEPKQGKWDGYTF. Here the CDR3 DNA reads TGTGCCAGCAGTGAACCTAAACAGGGAAAATGGGATGGCTACACCTTC.

This clonotype was recorded a few times. The chain recombines TRBV20-1 with TRBJ2-3, with 8 bases aligning to TRBD1. The germline V gene has CDR1 DFQATT and CDR2 SNEGSKA (reference sequence). J gave up 3 bases and V 6 bases, and 8 bases lay outside the gene matches. The CDR3 totals 14 residues. The CDR3 region is CSAQSRGRTDTQYF. In DNA, the CDR3 is TGCAGTGCCCAGAGCAGGGGGCGTACAGATACGCAGTATTTT.

This clonotype appeared a few times. This chain connects TRBV12-3 or TRBV12-4 to TRBJ2-2, with unresolved D. This CDR3 region has 13 residues. V was shortened by 2 bases and J by 7 bases, with 8 bases between the two germline ends. CDR3 nucleotide sequence: TGTGCCAGCAGTTTAACTCGATTCGGGGAGCTGTTTTTT. Its translation: CASSLTRFGELFF.

The V gene is TRBV5-4, the J gene TRBJ2-2; 7 positions agree with TRBD2. The CDR3 is made up of 17 amino acids. V shed 2 bases and J 2 bases; nucleotides not matched to a gene: 9. Germline V CDR1 and CDR2: SGHNT, YYREEE (reference sequence). In DNA, the CDR3 is TGTGCCAGCAGCTTATTCTTTCGGACTAGTAACACCGGGGAGCTGTTTTTT. Translation gives CASSLFFRTSNTGELFF.

This clonotype has only a few counts. The chain couples TRBV6-1 to TRBJ2-5; no reliable D call. The V gene lost 7 bases and the J gene lost 6 bases, with 18 bases spanning the gap. In germline, CDR1 is MNHNS, CDR2 SASEGT. The CDR3 contains 14 residues. As DNA, the CDR3 is TGTGCCAGCACCCCGGACCCCAGTAGAAAGACCCAGTACTTC. Its protein product is CASTPDPSRKTQYF.

This clonotype was recorded at least ten times. The J gene is TRBJ1-5, the V gene TRBV23-1; no firm D call. TRBV23-1 is sorted into the ORF group, with uncertain function. V lost 2 bases to trimming and J lost 4 bases, with 27 bases between them. The CDR3 totals 20 residues. The CDR3 reads CASSQTHVVDGDGGNQPQHF. CDR3 sequence (DNA): TGCGCCAGCAGTCAAACCCACGTCGTCGATGGGGATGGCGGAAATCAGCCCCAGCATTTT.

This chain connects TRBV27 to TRBJ1-2; 10 nucleotides match TRBD1. The V segment lost 5 bases and the J segment 5 bases; nucleotides outside the gene matches: 5. The germline gives CDR1 MNHEY, CDR2 SMNVEV (reference sequence). The CDR3 has 14 residues. CDR3 DNA sequence: TGTGCCAGCAGTACCGGGACAGGGGAATATGGCTACACCTTC. Amino acids: CASSTGTGEYGYTF.

This clonotype has a count of ten or more. The chain is built from TRBV12-3 or TRBV12-4 and TRBJ1-3; 8 nucleotides match TRBD1. J gave up 1 base and V 5 bases, and 10 bases lay outside the gene matches. The CDR3 extends over 17 amino acids. CDR3 coding DNA: TGTGCCAGCAGTCTTGGACAGGGAATCTTATCTGGAAACACCATATATTTT. Amino acids: CASSLGQGILSGNTIYF.

This clonotype was seen more than once but under ten times. The gene calls are TRBV6-4 and TRBJ2-2; a weak D match, TRBD2 (6 bases). V lost 6 bases and J lost 2, with 13 bases in between. The germline V gene encodes CDR1 MRHNA and CDR2 SNTAGT. The CDR3 sequence is 15 residues long. The chain's CDR3 is CASSPGTSNTGELFF. The CDR3 nucleotides are TGTGCCAGCAGCCCAGGGACTTCTAACACCGGGGAGCTGTTTTTT.

This clonotype was seen a few times. V is TRBV9 and J is TRBJ2-7, with 7 bases identical to TRBD1. After removal of 0 bases from V and 5 bases from J, the junction contained 2 bases not matched to a gene. This CDR3 is 13 amino acids long. CDR1 SGDLS and CDR2 YYNGEE come from the germline V gene. The CDR3 is CASSVGTGDEQYV. CDR3 in DNA: TGTGCCAGCAGCGTAGGAACAGGGGACGAGCAGTACGTC.

This clonotype was seen a handful of times. CDR3: CASSLGPTRNTGELFF. The CDR3 DNA is TGCGCCAGCAGCTTAGGACCCACTAGGAACACCGGGGAGCTGTTTTTT. The chain is built from TRBV5-1 and TRBJ2-2; tentatively, D is TRBD2 (5 bases). The V and J ends lost 2 bases and 1 base respectively, with 12 bases between them. CDR1 and CDR2 (germline): SGHRS, YFSETQ. CDR3 length: 16 amino acids.

The gene calls are TRBV24-1 and TRBJ1-5, with D perhaps TRBD1 (5 bases). CDR1 and CDR2 from the germline V gene are KGHDR and SFDVKD. Trimming left V 3 bases short and J 1 base short, with 6 bases between. This CDR3 comprises 14 residues. DNA for the CDR3: TGTGCCACCAGTGATCCAGGGAGCAATCAGCCCCAGCATTTT. As protein: CATSDPGSNQPQHF.

The V call is TRBV19, the J call TRBJ2-3; maybe TRBD1 (5 bases). Per germline, CDR1 LNHDA and CDR2 SQIVND (reference sequence). The CDR3 runs 15 residues. V was trimmed by 5 bases and J by 2 bases, leaving 14 bases between them. The CDR3 reads CASSSFGAPTDTQYF. CDR3 sequence (DNA): TGTGCCAGTAGTTCTTTTGGGGCCCCCACAGATACGCAGTATTTT. Complete variable domain (other parts from reference TRBV19 and TRBJ2-3): DGGITQSPKYLFRKEGQNVTLSCEQNLNHDAMYWYRQDPGQGLRLIYYSQIVNDFQKGDIAEGYSVSREKKESFPLTVTSAQKNPTAFYLCASSSFGAPTDTQYFGPGTRLTVL.